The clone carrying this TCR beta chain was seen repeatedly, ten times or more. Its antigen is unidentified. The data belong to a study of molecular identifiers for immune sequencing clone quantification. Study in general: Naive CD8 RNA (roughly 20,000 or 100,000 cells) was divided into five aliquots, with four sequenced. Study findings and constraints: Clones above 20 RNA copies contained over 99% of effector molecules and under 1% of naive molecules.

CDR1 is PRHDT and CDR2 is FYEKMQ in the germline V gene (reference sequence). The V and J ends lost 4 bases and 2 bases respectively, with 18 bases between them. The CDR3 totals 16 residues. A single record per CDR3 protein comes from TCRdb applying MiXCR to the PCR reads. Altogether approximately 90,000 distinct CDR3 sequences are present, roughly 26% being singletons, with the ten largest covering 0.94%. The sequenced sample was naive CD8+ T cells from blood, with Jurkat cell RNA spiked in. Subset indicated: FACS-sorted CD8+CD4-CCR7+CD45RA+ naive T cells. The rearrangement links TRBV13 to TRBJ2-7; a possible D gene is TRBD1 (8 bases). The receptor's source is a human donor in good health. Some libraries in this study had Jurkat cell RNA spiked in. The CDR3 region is CASSSPGGQGPYEQYF. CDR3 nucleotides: TGTGCCAGCAGCTCTCCGGGAGGACAGGGTCCCTACGAGCAGTACTTC.